This T cell receptor (beta chain) was identified during a study of T cells in Graves' hyperthyroidism and ophthalmopathy. Study results and limitations: Blood also showed most of the thyroid clonotypes that were expanded above 0.001.

Researchers took RNA transcripts and amplified the TCR beta CDR3 regions from them. Using the HTBI primer set, a first-round RT-PCR was run on the TCR CDR3. MiXCR, applied by TCRdb to the multiplex PCR reads, yields one record per CDR3 protein. The sample yields 730,000 or so distinct CDR3 sequences, around a sixth seen once. In regard to this clonotype: What it binds is unknown.

Uncontrolled infections, other autoimmune diseases, pregnancy or lactation led to exclusion of patients. Drawn at first hyperthyroidism diagnosis, the blood sample preceded any ophthalmopathy symptoms. Trimming removed 6 bases from V and 6 bases from J, with 15 bases in between. Germline assignment: CDR1 LNHDA and CDR2 SQIVND (reference sequence). This CDR3 is built from 14 residues. Specimen: blood. The rearrangement uses TRBV19 and TRBJ2-1; D ambiguous. This clonotype originated in a woman aged 45-60 years with Graves' hyperthyroidism that later progressed to Graves' ophthalmopathy. The chain's CDR3 is CASRQLSGRNEQFF. CDR3 in DNA: TGTGCCAGTAGACAGCTCTCAGGACGCAATGAGCAGTTCTTC. The full variable domain, completed using reference TRBV19 and TRBJ2-1, is DGGITQSPKYLFRKEGQNVTLSCEQNLNHDAMYWYRQDPGQGLRLIYYSQIVNDFQKGDIAEGYSVSREKKESFPLTVTSAQKNPTAFYLCASRQLSGRNEQFFGPGTRLTVL.